The T cell receptor beta chain under discussion was sequenced for a study of blood T cell repertoires in COVID-19. Study as a whole: Material from acute and convalescent COVID-19 was sourced from the United States, Italy and Spain. PBMCs, B-cell-depleted T cells, or T cells were the source of the cDNA or gDNA that made up the material.

Germline CDR1 GTSNPN, CDR2 SVGIG (reference sequence). The CDR3 contains 15 residues. J lost 9 bases, V lost 1 base, and 9 bases had no gene match. The authors' processing: Reference gene primer amplification gave nucleated cell count estimates. Profiling relied on immunoSEQ multiplex PCR, and the TCRdb table lists in-frame clones only, not all of them. V and J calls plus clone size are reproduced from that table; the DNA served to infer D and trimming. The sample includes nearly 350,000 clones, about 90% seen only once; the top ten take under 6.5%. This TCR derives from a woman aged 45-60 years with COVID-19, enrolled during active disease. The chain links TRBV30 to TRBJ1-6; 7 bases agree with TRBD1. The sample taken for sequencing was peripheral blood. CDR3 DNA: TGTGCCTGGAGTGCCCCGGGACAGTTGGGTTCACCCCTCCACTTT. Translation: CAWSAPGQLGSPLHF.